This T cell receptor (beta chain) was sequenced for a study of cytomegalovirus exposure and HLA in healthy donors. The CDR3 has 15 residues. Germline V gene sequence: CDR1 LNHDA, CDR2 SQIVND (reference sequence). V shed 7 bases and J shed 4 bases, with 19 bases lying between them. The PCR made use of 60 Vbeta and 13 Jbeta primers. Some clones are missing from TCRdb's copy, which holds only in-frame ones; the method was immunoSEQ multiplex PCR. Among about 170,000 clones listed, roughly 80% were seen once. The source material was PBMCs. The receptor comes from a woman between 18 and 30 years old in good health and CMV-seronegative. This chain joins TRBV19 and TRBJ1-2, with D maybe TRBD1 (6 bases). The CDR3 DNA sequence: TGTGCCAGTACTAGGAGGACAGAAGGACCCTATGGCTACACCTTC. Translation: CASTRRTEGPYGYTF.